Listed below are T cell receptor beta chains from one sample, sequenced in a study of cytomegalovirus exposure and HLA in healthy donors. Only in-frame clones appear in the TCRdb table, and some are missing; sequencing was by immunoSEQ multiplex PCR. The table has 130,000 to 150,000 clones, around 86% seen once. Source material: PBMCs. Source of these receptors: a woman under 40 in good health and CMV-seronegative. Each CDR3 is given with its conserved first and last residue. A D gene is named only where the DNA matches it firmly. Some rows have no size entry. The others give once, few or many, or a class for an expanded clone.

CDR3nt | CDR3aa | abundance | d_gene | j_gene | v_gene
TGCGCCAGCAGTGCCCCCTCTAGCGGGGGAAACTACGAGCAGTACTTC | CASSAPSSGGNYEQYF | . | TRBD2 | TRBJ2-7 | TRBV10-2
TGTGCCAGCAGCTCGGAGGGTCCCGGGGGAGCAGATACGCAGTATTTT | CASSSEGPGGADTQYF | . | . | TRBJ2-3 | TRBV11-3
TGCGCCAGCAGCTTGGGGACGTTCGGACTGGTTAATGAAAAACTGTTTTTT | CASSLGTFGLVNEKLFF | few | . | TRBJ1-4 | TRBV5-1
TGTGCCAGCAGTTTAACACCCGCGACTAGCGGAAGCACGGGCGGGGATGAGCAGTTCTTC | CASSLTPATSGSTGGDEQFF | . | TRBD2 | TRBJ2-1 | TRBV27
TGTGCCAGCAGTTTACGGACAGGGGGGCACAATGAGCAGTTCTTC | CASSLRTGGHNEQFF | . | TRBD1 | TRBJ2-1 | TRBV27
TGCAGCGTTGGACAGGGGGTTGTACCGTACGAGCAGTACTTC | CSVGQGVVPYEQYF | . | TRBD1 | TRBJ2-7 | TRBV29-1
TGTGCCAGCAGTTTAGGGAGGAGTCAGCCCCAGCATTTT | CASSLGRSQPQHF | . | . | TRBJ1-5 | TRBV27
TGTGCCAGCAGCTTAGCATTACCGGGAGGGCCCTACGAGCAGTACTTC | CASSLALPGGPYEQYF | . | TRBD2 | TRBJ2-7 | TRBV7-8
TGTGCCAGCAGTTTACGGGGGGATGGTCAGCCCCAGCATTTT | CASSLRGDGQPQHF | . | . | TRBJ1-5 | TRBV27
TGTGCCAGCAGTTACCGGGACAGGAATGAGCAGTTCTTC | CASSYRDRNEQFF | . | TRBD1 | TRBJ2-1 | TRBV6-5
TGCGCCAGCAGCTTGGGCAGCTATGGCTACACCTTC | CASSLGSYGYTF | . | . | TRBJ1-2 | TRBV5-1
TGTGCCAGCAAGACTCAGGGTTGGAACACCATATATTTT | CASKTQGWNTIYF | . | . | TRBJ1-3 | TRBV2
TGTGCCAGCAGTGTTCAGGGAGGGGAAAAACTGTTTTTT | CASSVQGGEKLFF | few | . | TRBJ1-4 | TRBV2
TGTGCCAGCAGAGGACTAGCGGGGGGCCGGGCGCAGTATTTT | CASRGLAGGRAQYF | . | TRBD2 | TRBJ2-3 | TRBV2
TGTGCCAGTACCTACCTAGGCGGACAGCCTGCCTCGGCTGGAAACACCATATATTTT | CASTYLGGQPASAGNTIYF | . | . | TRBJ1-3 | TRBV19
TGTGCCAGCACCAAGGGGGCGGCCCCCAGGGGTGAGCAGTTCTTC | CASTKGAAPRGEQFF | . | TRBD1 | TRBJ2-1 | TRBV5-6
TGTGCCAGCAGTTCAACACAGGGCCTTAATGAAAAACTGTTTTTT | CASSSTQGLNEKLFF | . | . | TRBJ1-4 | TRBV6-1
TGTGCCAGCAGTGAGCTAGGGGGCTATGGCTACACCTTC | CASSELGGYGYTF | . | . | TRBJ1-2 | TRBV2
TGTGCCAGCAGTTACTCAGCCGGGACAGAGATTTTT | CASSYSAGTEIF | . | TRBD1 | TRBJ1-3 | TRBV6-6
TGCGCCAGCAGCCAAGGACATAAGGGTGAAAAACTGTTTTTT | CASSQGHKGEKLFF | . | . | TRBJ1-4 | TRBV5-1
TGTGCCAGCAGTGAGCGCGACAGGGGACCTGGCTACACCTTC | CASSERDRGPGYTF | . | TRBD1 | TRBJ1-2 | TRBV6-5
TGTGCCAGTAGTATATCAGGGACATCCTTAGCCAAAAACATTCAGTACTTC | CASSISGTSLAKNIQYF | . | . | TRBJ2-4 | TRBV19